This T cell receptor (beta chain) originates from a study of regulatory T cells in long-lasting Graves disease. Study results and limitations: Persistent disease showed a preference for TRBV28, TRBJ1-2 and TRBJ2-5. Patients with persistent Graves' had lower TCR diversity than newly diagnosed patients.

With iRepertoire HTBI primers and Arm-PCR of CDR3 regions, TCR beta libraries were built. A single record per CDR3 protein comes from TCRdb applying MiXCR to the multiplex PCR reads. The sample records 380,000 or so distinct CDR3 sequences, around 15% being singletons. Of note for this clonotype: Its antigen is still unknown.

With 7 bases removed from V and 0 bases from J, the gap between germline ends came to 12 bases. In germline, CDR1 is MGHDK, CDR2 SYGVNS. CDR3 size: 15 residues. This sample's time point: newly diagnosed GD, antithyroid drugs for less than 3 months. There was RNA extracted from PBMCs, and the TCR library was made from it. These data were also filed under a second study, of T cells in Graves' hyperthyroidism and ophthalmopathy. This second study says: Those patients with uncontrolled infection, other autoimmune disease, pregnancy or lactation were excluded. The study used the HTBI primer set for a first-round RT-PCR of the TCR CDR3.

The origin of this receptor is a woman aged 18-29 years with Graves disease. Here the sequenced sample was peripheral blood mononuclear cells (PBMCs), taken at new diagnosis, from a patient treated with antithyroid drugs. This chain uses TRBV25-1 with TRBJ1-4; D gene ambiguous. CDR3 in DNA: TGTGCCAGCAATAGAGGTGCGACAACTAATGAAAAACTGTTTTTT. Protein: CASNRGATTNEKLFF.